Shown below are 23 T cell receptor beta chains from a single sample sequenced in a study of shared clonotypes between healthy human individuals. Measured with immunoSEQ multiplex PCR; TCRdb has only the in-frame clones, and not every one. The table shows fewer than 3 million clones, with less than 95% occurring only once. The sequencing sample was made of naive CD4+ T cells from PBMCs. Stated subset: CD45RA+ positively selected. Receptor source: a man younger than 35 in good health. Some clones in this sample may be carry-over from other donors' samples.

As to this clone: Additional DNA sequences in this sample encode the identical CDR3. The V gene is TRBV7-7, the J gene TRBJ1-1; no clear D gene. The ends were cut back, 1 base at V and 0 bases at J, with 3 bases in the middle. Germline V gene lookup returns CDR1 SSHAT and CDR2 FNYEAQ (reference sequence). The length of the CDR3 is 13 residues. The CDR3 nucleotides read TGTGCCAGCAGCTTAGATGTGAACACTGAAGCTTTCTTT. Translated, it gives CASSLDVNTEAFF.

The chain employs TRBV28 and TRBJ2-1; 8 nucleotides match TRBD2. Germline trimming cut 3 bases from V and 3 bases from J; bases unmatched to any gene: 10. There are 17 residues in the CDR3. Germline CDR1 is MDHEN and CDR2 is SYDVKM. The CDR3 nucleotides are TGTGCCAGCAGTTTTACTAGCGGCTACCCAAACTACAATGAGCAGTTCTTC. Protein sequence: CASSFTSGYPNYNEQFF.

This chain connects TRBV2 to TRBJ2-7; D perhaps matches TRBD2 (6 bases). The CDR3 extends over 14 amino acids. V lost 6 bases and J 4 bases, leaving 16 bases between the germline ends. Germline V gene data show CDR1 as SNHLY and CDR2 as FYNNEI. In nucleotides, the CDR3 is TGTGCCAGCAGCCCCCAGGGAGGTCCTTACGAGCAGTACTTC. Protein product: CASSPQGGPYEQYF.

The CDR3 loop is CASSYTGQAYEQYF. The CDR3 nucleotides read TGTGCCAGCAGTTACACGGGACAGGCCTACGAGCAGTACTTC. V and J are TRBV6-5 and TRBJ2-7; 8 positions agree with TRBD1. Losses at the gene ends were 2 bases for V and 2 bases for J; bases not matched to a gene: 2. Germline V gives CDR1 MNHEY, CDR2 SVGAGI. The CDR3 length is 14 residues.

V usage is TRBV28 and J usage is TRBJ2-7; the match to TRBD1 covers 11 bases. The trim removed 7 bases at V and 5 bases at J, leaving 7 bases unmatched. The germline V gene has CDR1 MDHEN and CDR2 SYDVKM. The CDR3 covers 14 residues. The CDR3: CASTPGQGVNEQYF. CDR3 coding DNA: TGTGCCAGCACACCGGGACAGGGGGTCAACGAGCAGTACTTC.

V and J are TRBV18 and TRBJ2-6; D possibly uses TRBD1 or TRBD2 (5 bases each). Per germline, CDR1 KGHSH and CDR2 LQKENI. With 2 bases removed from V and 4 bases from J, the gap between germline ends came to 12 bases. The CDR3 length is 16 residues. CDR3 residues: CASSPSGRTGANVLTF. CDR3 DNA: TGTGCCAGCTCACCATCAGGGAGAACAGGGGCCAACGTCCTGACTTTC.

This clone has just a few counts. The J gene is TRBJ2-7, the V gene TRBV7-3; D may be TRBD2 (5 bases). Between the trimmed V and J ends, which lost 2 bases and 5 bases, there was a span of 13 bases. Per germline, CDR1 SGHTA and CDR2 FQGTGA. CDR3 length: 14 amino acids. CDR3 loop: CASSLLTRSDEQYF. As DNA, the CDR3 is TGTGCCAGCAGCTTACTCACTAGGAGTGACGAGCAGTACTTC.

The rearrangement uses TRBV10-3 and TRBJ2-2, with 7 bases aligning to TRBD1. Trimming cost V 3 bases and J 5 bases; bases outside gene matches: 6. Germline values: CDR1 ENHRY, CDR2 SYGVKD. The CDR3 is 15 residues long. In DNA form, the CDR3 reads TGTGCCATCAGTGAAACCCAGGGGGAGACCGGGGAGCTGTTTTTT. Encoded protein: CAISETQGETGELFF.

The rearrangement uses TRBV6-4 and TRBJ1-5, with unresolved D. V lost 4 bases, J lost 0 bases, and 10 bases lay in between. The germline V gene has CDR1 MRHNA and CDR2 SNTAGT. The CDR3 extends over 15 amino acids. CDR3 nucleotide sequence: TGTGCCAGCAGTGGTAGGACCGATAGCAATCAGCCCCAGCATTTT. As protein: CASSGRTDSNQPQHF.

The chain uses TRBV28 and TRBJ2-4; 7 nucleotides match TRBD1. The V gene end was trimmed by 2 bases and the J gene end by 0 bases; junction bases not matched to a gene: 4. This CDR3 has 16 residues. The germline CDR1 and CDR2 sequences are MDHEN and SYDVKM. CDR3 in amino acids: CASSLTGALAKNIQYF. CDR3 DNA: TGTGCCAGCAGTTTAACAGGGGCCCTAGCCAAAAACATTCAGTACTTC.

The CDR3 DNA reads as TGCGCCAGCAGCCCGGGACAGGGCAAGACCCAGTACTTC. This sequence encodes CASSPGQGKTQYF. The chain recombines TRBV5-1 with TRBJ2-5; 9 nucleotides line up with TRBD1. The CDR3 extends over 13 amino acids. Trimming removed 4 bases from V and 6 bases from J; junction bases left unmatched: 4. The V gene's germline CDR1 is SGHRS and CDR2 YFSETQ.

The chain carries TRBV28 and TRBJ1-3, with unresolved D. Germline values: CDR1 MDHEN, CDR2 SYDVKM. V was cut by 8 bases and J by 7 bases, with 15 bases left in between. The CDR3 is made up of 13 amino acids. The DNA of the CDR3 is TGTGCCAGCGGCGAGGCCGTCCTTAACACCATATATTTT. Its translation: CASGEAVLNTIYF.

To note about this clone: This CDR3 is also generated by other DNA sequences in the sample. This chain connects TRBV7-3 to TRBJ2-2; D unclear. Trimming stripped 2 bases from V and 2 bases from J, with 9 bases between. CDR1 is SGHTA, CDR2 FQGTGA, per germline. CDR3 size: 15 residues. The chain's CDR3 is CASSLLAENTGELFF. As DNA, the CDR3 is TGTGCCAGCAGCTTATTAGCAGAAAACACCGGGGAGCTGTTTTTT.

The chain is built from TRBV15 and TRBJ2-7, with TRBD1 matching 7 bases. The V and J ends lost 1 base and 5 bases, in that order; junction bases with no gene match: 5. This CDR3 region has 14 residues. CDR1 LNHNV and CDR2 YYDKDF come from the germline V gene (reference sequence). This chain's CDR3 is CATSRADTGDEQYF. The CDR3 DNA reads TGTGCCACCAGCAGAGCCGATACAGGGGACGAGCAGTACTTC.

The chain has TRBV7-3 and TRBJ2-1; TRBD2 matches 8 bases. Germline CDR1 is SGHTA and CDR2 is FQGTGA. The CDR3 has 13 residues. V shed 5 bases and J 10 bases; nucleotides not matched to a gene: 7. As DNA, the CDR3 is TGTGCCAGCAGCCGAAGCGGGAGTGAGGAGCAGTTCTTC. Translating it yields CASSRSGSEEQFF.

The chain joins TRBV12-5 to TRBJ2-5; D remains ambiguous. The V gene's germline CDR1 is LGHNT and CDR2 FRNRAP. CDR3 size: 11 residues. With 6 bases removed from V and 5 bases from J, the gap between germline ends came to 7 bases. The CDR3 DNA sequence: TGTGCTAGTGGGGAGTTGGAGACCCAGTACTTC. Its protein is CASGELETQYF.

This chain links TRBV7-9 with TRBJ1-4; D not resolved. V shed 3 bases and J shed 5 bases, with 13 bases lying between them. CDR1 and CDR2 (germline): SEHNR, FQNEAQ (reference sequence). The CDR3 sequence is 15 residues long. CDR3 sequence: CASSFLFEANEKLFF. In nucleotides, the CDR3 is TGTGCCAGCAGCTTTCTCTTTGAAGCGAATGAAAAACTGTTTTTT.

This clone was recorded a few times. In DNA form, the CDR3 reads TGTGCCAGCAGTACCCGAGGAGCTGAAGCTTTCTTT. Its protein product is CASSTRGAEAFF. This chain joins TRBV28 and TRBJ1-1; the D is unclear. Trimming shortened V by 5 bases and J by 6 bases, and 10 bases separated the two germline ends. The CDR3 runs to 12 residues. Germline V gene lookup returns CDR1 MDHEN and CDR2 SYDVKM.

The chain links TRBV4-1 to TRBJ2-1, with 7 bases identical to TRBD2. Germline values: CDR1 MGHRA, CDR2 YSYEKL. The length of the CDR3 is 14 residues. After removal of 6 bases from V and 7 bases from J, the junction contained 9 bases not matched to a gene. CDR3 nucleotide sequence: TGCGCCAGCAGGAGGTGGGGGGGGGATAATGAGCAGTTCTTC. Amino acids: CASRRWGGDNEQFF.

This rearrangement joins TRBV5-1 to TRBJ2-1; the D gene is possibly TRBD2 (6 bases). Germline CDR1 reads SGHRS; CDR2 reads YFSETQ. V was trimmed by 4 bases and J by 6 bases, leaving 17 bases between them. The CDR3 covers 15 residues. The CDR3: CASSDPELATNEQFF. The CDR3 bases are TGCGCCAGCAGCGACCCGGAACTAGCAACCAATGAGCAGTTCTTC.

As for this clone: Other DNA sequences within the sample encode an identical CDR3. The chain links TRBV20-1 to TRBJ2-3; D gene unclear. The V and J ends lost 5 bases and 3 bases respectively, with 6 bases between them. Germline lookup yields CDR1 DFQATT and CDR2 SNEGSKA (reference sequence). This CDR3 is built from 11 residues. CDR3 sequence: CSARLTDTQYF. The CDR3 DNA sequence: TGCAGTGCTCGATTGACAGATACGCAGTATTTT.

Written as DNA, the CDR3 is TGTGCCAGCAGTTGGGTCAGGGAAGGCGAAAAACTGTTTTTT. Protein product: CASSWVREGEKLFF. V and J are TRBV6-5 and TRBJ1-4; tentatively, D is TRBD1 (5 bases). Trimming stripped 4 bases from V and 8 bases from J, with 14 bases between. CDR1 and CDR2 (germline): MNHEY, SVGAGI. There are 14 residues in the CDR3.

As to this clone: Other DNA sequences in the same sample also yield this CDR3. The V call is TRBV6-5, the J call TRBJ2-1; D is perhaps TRBD1 or TRBD2 (5 bases each). Germline V gene lookup returns CDR1 MNHEY and CDR2 SVGAGI. The CDR3 runs 15 residues. The V gene lost 6 bases and the J gene lost 1 base, with 13 bases spanning the gap. CDR3 amino acids: CASSLQGVSYNEQFF. CDR3 nucleotide sequence: TGTGCCAGCAGCTTGCAGGGAGTATCCTACAATGAGCAGTTCTTC.